This is a list of T cell receptor beta chains from one sample in a study of T cells after yellow fever vaccination. One entry per CDR3 protein results from TCRdb running MiXCR on the 5' RACE reads. Altogether 180,000 or so distinct CDR3 sequences are present, 11% being singletons, with the ten largest covering approximately 34%. The material sequenced was CD8+ T cells sorted from PBMCs, taken 15 days after the yellow fever booster vaccination. These receptors came from a man younger than 30 who received the YFV17D yellow fever vaccine. CDR3s include the opening cysteine and the closing phenylalanine or tryptophan. Fields, in order: D gene, J gene, V gene, clone size, CDR3 protein, CDR3 DNA. D genes are given only for firm matches. Rows may omit the clone size; those that give it use once, few, many or a size class.

-	TRBJ1-5	TRBV12-3/TRBV12-4	-	CASSTTANQPQHF	TGTGCCAGCAGCACGACAGCTAATCAGCCCCAGCATTTT
-	TRBJ2-2	TRBV9	-	CASSVGLTSNTGELFF	TGTGCCAGCAGCGTCGGTTTAACTTCGAACACCGGGGAGCTGTTTTTT
TRBD1	TRBJ1-5	TRBV3-1	-	CASSLGQGNSRPQHF	TGTGCCAGCAGCCTTGGACAGGGCAATTCTCGGCCCCAGCATTTT
-	TRBJ2-7	TRBV12-5	-	CASGQESYEQYF	TGTGCTAGTGGACAAGAGAGCTACGAGCAGTACTTC
TRBD1	TRBJ2-6	TRBV4-1	few	CASQDRIGSGANVLTF	TGCGCCAGCCAGGACAGGATAGGCTCTGGGGCCAACGTCCTGACTTTC
-	TRBJ2-3	TRBV5-6	-	CASSLTGFSTDTQYF	TGTGCCAGCAGCTTGACAGGGTTTAGCACAGATACGCAGTATTTT
-	TRBJ2-1	TRBV6-5	many	CASSYVGRGDNEQFF	TGTGCCAGCAGTTACGTTGGTCGTGGGGACAATGAGCAGTTCTTC
-	TRBJ2-2	TRBV7-9	few	CASSLESSWMLFF	TGTGCCAGCAGCTTAGAAAGCAGCTGGATGTTGTTTTTT
-	TRBJ2-6	TRBV7-6	many	CASRPYDSLSGANVLTF	TGTGCCAGCAGACCTTACGACAGCCTCTCTGGGGCCAACGTCCTGACTTTC
-	TRBJ2-3	TRBV7-6	many	CASSLWGERTDTQYF	TGTGCCAGCAGCTTGTGGGGGGAGCGCACAGATACGCAGTATTTT
-	TRBJ2-2	TRBV6-5	-	CASNAGDPNTGELFF	TGTGCCAGCAATGCGGGCGATCCGAACACCGGGGAGCTGTTTTTT
TRBD1	TRBJ1-6	TRBV5-6	-	CASSLGQRASPLHF	TGTGCCAGCAGCCTGGGACAGCGAGCGTCACCCCTCCACTTT
-	TRBJ1-1	TRBV7-9	-	CASSLAQGGDTEAFF	TGTGCCAGCAGCTTAGCGCAGGGCGGGGACACTGAAGCTTTCTTT
TRBD2	TRBJ2-5	TRBV11-2	few	CASSWTSGGAGETQYF	TGTGCCAGCAGCTGGACTAGCGGGGGGGCCGGAGAGACCCAGTACTTC
-	TRBJ1-6	TRBV2	-	CASSGEGNTYNSPLHF	TGTGCCAGCAGTGGTGAGGGAAATACCTATAATTCACCCCTCCACTTT
TRBD2	TRBJ2-5	TRBV29-1	-	CSVEVAGEQETQYF	TGCAGCGTTGAGGTGGCGGGGGAACAAGAGACCCAGTACTTC
-	TRBJ2-1	TRBV25-1	-	CASSEFRYNEQFF	TGTGCCAGCAGTGAATTCAGATACAATGAGCAGTTCTTC